These 23 T cell receptor beta chains were all obtained from the same sample, sequenced in a study of blood T cells in healthy people across ages. PCR was performed a second time for about 7 to 12 cycles using a sample-barcoded 5' primer and a J-beta primer mix. TCRdb re-called the 5' RACE reads through MiXCR, storing one row per CDR3 protein. The table records about 1.4 million distinct CDR3 sequences, approximately 59% of them present only once. The sequenced material came from blood. These receptors all come from a man aged 18 to 29 in good health.

This chain links TRBV20-1 with TRBJ2-7; tentative D call: TRBD2 (6 bases). The CDR3 sequence is 15 residues long. Deletions cut 3 bases from V and 6 bases from J, with 21 bases between. The germline CDR1 and CDR2 sequences are DFQATT and SNEGSKA (reference sequence). The CDR3 protein is CSASYGLSFEVEQYF. The CDR3 region has the DNA TGCAGTGCTAGTTATGGACTATCCTTCGAGGTCGAGCAGTACTTC.

In this sample, this clonotype turned up a few times. This rearrangement joins TRBV2 to TRBJ2-5; D possibly corresponds to TRBD2 (5 bases). Deletions cut 9 bases from V and 3 bases from J, with 14 bases between. The CDR3 extends over 13 amino acids. Germline lookup yields CDR1 SNHLY and CDR2 FYNNEI. CDR3 DNA: TGTGCCAGTTCCTTAGAGCGGAAAGAGACCCAGTACTTC. Residues: CASSLERKETQYF. Supplemented by reference TRBV2 and TRBJ2-5, the full variable domain reads EPEVTQTPSHQVTQMGQEVILRCVPISNHLYFYWYRQILGQKVEFLVSFYNNEISEKSEIFDDQFSVERPDGSNFTLKIRSTKLEDSAMYFCASSLERKETQYFGPGTRLLVL.

As for this clonotype: A single base separates this from a much larger clone, so it may be a read error. J is TRBJ1-1 and V is TRBV20-1; D call uncertain. This CDR3 has 10 amino acids. In germline, CDR1 is DFQATT, CDR2 SNEGSKA (reference sequence). The CDR3 reads CRARTREAFF. The DNA for the CDR3 is TGCAGGGCTAGGACCCGGGAGGCTTTCTTT.

The chain links TRBV5-1 to TRBJ2-1, with 7 bases aligning to TRBD1. The CDR3 runs to 15 residues. J was trimmed by 4 bases and V by 5 bases; bases with no gene match: 9. Germline V CDR1 and CDR2: SGHRS, YFSETQ. CDR3 DNA: TGCGCCAGCAGTCTTCCGGGACAGACATACAATGAGCAGTTCTTC. Protein product: CASSLPGQTYNEQFF. The whole variable domain, remainder taken from reference TRBV5-1 and TRBJ2-1, is KAGVTQTPRYLIKTRGQQVTLSCSPISGHRSVSWYQQTPGQGLQFLFEYFSETQRNKGNFPGRFSGRQFSNSRSEMNVSTLELGDSALYLCASSLPGQTYNEQFFGPGTRLTVL.

This clonotype was seen repeatedly, ten times or more. CDR3 sequence reads: CSARGISEGNGYTF. The CDR3 DNA reads as TGCAGTGCTAGAGGAATATCGGAGGGGAATGGCTACACCTTC. The V call is TRBV20-1, the J call TRBJ1-2, with TRBD1 as a possible D gene (5 bases). Looked up from germline, CDR1 is DFQATT and CDR2 is SNEGSKA (reference sequence). The CDR3 runs 14 residues. Trimming removed 1 base from V and 6 bases from J, with 15 bases in between.

The chain has TRBV12-3 or TRBV12-4 and TRBJ2-7; 7 bases fit TRBD2. The length of the CDR3 is 14 residues. Trimming removed 7 bases from V and 2 bases from J; junction bases left unmatched: 8. The CDR3 sequence: CASTMRETPYEQYF. In DNA, the CDR3 is TGTGCCAGCACCATGCGGGAGACCCCCTACGAGCAGTACTTC.

V and J are TRBV6-6 and TRBJ2-1; D possibly matches TRBD1 or TRBD2 (5 bases each). V gave up 4 bases and J gave up 1 base, with 11 bases separating them. There are 15 residues in the CDR3. Germline V gene sequence: CDR1 MNHNY, CDR2 SVGAGI (reference sequence). The CDR3 region has the DNA TGTGCCAGCAGTTCTCGGGACGGATCCTACAATGAGCAGTTCTTC. Residues: CASSSRDGSYNEQFF.

This clonotype was counted once. The chain joins TRBV7-2 to TRBJ1-1, with D unclear. V was cut by 4 bases and J by 5 bases, with 17 bases left in between. The germline V gene encodes CDR1 SGHTA and CDR2 FQGNSA. This CDR3 contains 15 residues. The CDR3 is CASSSMGPGLTEAFF. The CDR3 nucleotides are TGTGCCAGCAGCTCTATGGGCCCGGGTTTAACTGAAGCTTTCTTT.

The CDR3 nucleotides read TGTGCCAGCAGTTCCTTTCACCGGGACAGGGGGCTAGCGGGTAAGAACAATGAGCAGTTCTTC. Translating it yields CASSSFHRDRGLAGKNNEQFF. This sequence joins TRBV28 and TRBJ2-1; the match to TRBD1 covers 12 bases. After removal of 4 bases from V and 5 bases from J, the junction contained 21 bases not matched to a gene. Germline V gives CDR1 MDHEN, CDR2 SYDVKM. The CDR3 consists of 21 residues.

This clonotype has a single count. The chain recombines TRBV4-1 with TRBJ1-1; 7 bases are shared with TRBD1. The J segment lost 0 bases and the V segment lost 4 bases, leaving 8 bases of the junction unmatched. This CDR3 has 16 residues. CDR1 MGHRA and CDR2 YSYEKL come from the germline V gene. The CDR3 nucleotides read TGCGCCAGCAGCCGACTGACAGGGCTGTTGAACACTGAAGCTTTCTTT. Amino acids: CASSRLTGLLNTEAFF.

As regards this clonotype: One end of the junction is discordant with germline, which a read error may explain. The genes are TRBV12-3 or TRBV12-4 and TRBJ2-1; 9 nucleotides align to TRBD2. There are 12 residues in the CDR3. For the CDR3, the DNA is TGTGCCAGCAGCCTGACTAGCGGACGGGAGTACTTC. As protein: CASSLTSGREYF.

This clonotype has a handful of counts. V and J are TRBV27 and TRBJ2-1, with 8 bases identical to TRBD2. The J segment lost 2 bases and the V segment lost 7 bases, leaving 7 bases of the junction unmatched. The CDR3 extends over 15 amino acids. Germline CDR1 reads MNHEY; CDR2 reads SMNVEV (reference sequence). The CDR3 DNA follows: TGTGCCAGCACGGGGGGGTCTAACCCCTACAATGAGCAGTTCTTC. Its translation is CASTGGSNPYNEQFF.

The chain links TRBV4-1 to TRBJ2-7; maybe TRBD1 (7 bases). Trimming took off 3 bases at V and 3 bases at J, with 15 bases between the two ends. Germline V gene lookup returns CDR1 MGHRA and CDR2 YSYEKL. CDR3 length equals 15 residues. Here the CDR3 reads CASSQEGAGDYEQYF. CDR3 in DNA: TGCGCCAGCAGCCAGGAGGGGGCAGGGGACTACGAGCAGTACTTC.

The rearrangement links TRBV4-2 to TRBJ2-3; D uncertain. Germline assignment: CDR1 LGHNA and CDR2 YNFKEQ. The germline V and J ends were trimmed by 5 bases and 1 base, with 13 bases remaining between them. The CDR3 has 15 residues. The CDR3 loop reads CASSGFGVRTDTQYF. CDR3 nucleotide sequence: TGTGCCAGCAGCGGTTTTGGAGTACGCACAGATACGCAGTATTTT.

The chain employs TRBV12-3 or TRBV12-4 and TRBJ2-1; 8 bases map to TRBD2. V shed 5 bases and J 9 bases; nucleotides not matched to a gene: 18. The CDR3 is made up of 17 amino acids. This CDR3 reads CASSHPPTKRGSGEQFF. The DNA of the CDR3 is TGTGCCAGCAGTCATCCTCCCACTAAGCGGGGGAGTGGTGAGCAGTTCTTC.

The rearrangement uses TRBV12-3 or TRBV12-4 and TRBJ1-2; tentatively, D is TRBD1 (6 bases). Trimming shortened V by 4 bases and J by 8 bases, and 17 bases separated the two germline ends. The CDR3 is made up of 14 amino acids. The CDR3 reads CASSSNTGNGGYTF. The CDR3 bases are TGTGCCAGCAGTTCTAATACAGGGAACGGAGGCTACACCTTC.

The gene calls are TRBV12-3 or TRBV12-4 and TRBJ2-1; D perhaps matches TRBD1 (5 bases). The V end was cut by 8 bases, the J end by 8 bases, with 13 bases between. The CDR3 runs to 12 residues. The CDR3 sequence: CASLGVVDEQFF. The CDR3 DNA is TGTGCCAGCCTAGGGGTTGTGGATGAGCAGTTCTTC.

Points on this clonotype: A read error may produce the germline difference seen at one junction end. The rearrangement links TRBV10-3 to TRBJ2-3; TRBD1 aligns across 8 bases. Per germline, CDR1 ENHRY and CDR2 SYGVKD. The CDR3 consists of 14 residues. CDR3 DNA sequence: TGTGTCATCAGCCTCGGACAGGGTAGCGATACGCAGTATTTT. Translating it yields CVISLGQGSDTQYF.

The gene calls are TRBV7-2 and TRBJ2-1, with 9 positions matching TRBD2. Per the germline V gene, CDR1 is SGHTA and CDR2 is FQGNSA. The junction had 5 bases not matched to a gene; V was cut back by 0 bases and J by 2 bases. CDR3 length: 17 amino acids. The CDR3: CASSLARGLAPYNEQFF. CDR3 DNA: TGTGCCAGCAGCTTAGCGCGGGGACTAGCCCCCTACAATGAGCAGTTCTTC.

This clonotype was seen at least ten times. V is TRBV10-3 and J is TRBJ1-2, with TRBD1 matching 7 bases. CDR3 length: 13 residues. The junction had 11 bases not matched to a gene; V was cut back by 10 bases and J by 6 bases. In germline, CDR1 is ENHRY, CDR2 SYGVKD. CDR3 protein: CATRQGFVDGYTF. Written as DNA, the CDR3 is TGTGCCACTCGACAGGGCTTCGTTGATGGCTACACCTTC.

The chain is built from TRBV7-8 and TRBJ1-1; 9 bases are a match to TRBD1. Germline V gene lookup returns CDR1 SGHVS and CDR2 FQNEAQ. The CDR3 has 15 residues. V lost 0 bases and J lost 8; bases outside the gene matches: 7. The DNA for the CDR3 is TGTGCCAGCAGCTTAGCCCCGGGACAGGGACCCGAAGCTTTCTTT. This codes for CASSLAPGQGPEAFF. Drawing the rest from reference TRBV7-8 and TRBJ1-1, the complete variable domain is GAGVSQSPRYKVAKRGQDVALRCDPISGHVSLFWYQQALGQGPEFLTYFQNEAQLDKSGLPSDRFFAERPEGSVSTLKIQRTQQEDSAVYLCASSLAPGQGPEAFFGQGTRLTVV.

The CDR3 DNA reads TGCGCCAGCAGCGCGCGGGGACAGGAAAATGAAAAACTGTTTTTT. It translates to CASSARGQENEKLFF. The rearrangement links TRBV5-1 to TRBJ1-4; TRBD1 aligns across 8 bases. The CDR3 is made up of 15 amino acids. The V gene end was trimmed by 4 bases and the J gene end by 5 bases; junction bases not matched to a gene: 7. Germline CDR1 SGHRS, CDR2 YFSETQ.

The sample holds a few counts of this clonotype. A much larger clone lies one base from this, so it may be a read error. The J gene is TRBJ2-7, the V gene TRBV18; D uncertain. This CDR3 is built from 13 residues. Germline V gene data show CDR1 as KGHSH and CDR2 as LQKENI. V dropped 3 bases and J dropped 7 bases, with 13 bases sitting between them. The CDR3, as DNA: TGTGCCAGCTCACCCGTGCTAGTCGATGAGCAGTACTTC. Its protein is CASSPVLVDEQYF.